These 23 T cell receptor beta chains share one sample of origin, sequenced in a study of T cell responses to AZD1222 COVID-19 vaccine. The assay was immunoSEQ multiplex PCR, and TCRdb's table has in-frame clones only and misses some. The sample lists about 100,000 clones, 90% to 95% occurring once. The specimen comprised peripheral blood, sampled 28 days after the second AZD1222 dose. These TCRs come from an adult who received the AZD1222 COVID-19 vaccine.

CDR3 sequence (DNA): TGCAGCGTTGTAGCGGGGGGGCCGGGGACTGAAGCTTTCTTT. Its protein is CSVVAGGPGTEAFF. The rearrangement joins TRBV29-1 to TRBJ1-1; D is possibly TRBD1 (6 bases). The CDR3 covers 14 residues. Per the germline V gene, CDR1 is SQVTM and CDR2 is ANQGSEA. Trimming took off 4 bases at V and 5 bases at J, with 17 bases between the two ends.

Concerning this clone: Other nucleotide sequences in the sample specify the same CDR3. V and J are TRBV5-1 and TRBJ1-5; TRBD1 is a possible D gene (5 bases). Germline V lookup: CDR1 SGHRS, CDR2 YFSETQ. V was trimmed by 0 bases and J by 1 base, leaving 5 bases between them. The CDR3 extends over 14 amino acids. CDR3 sequence: CASSLEGSNQPQHF. In DNA, the CDR3 is TGCGCCAGCAGCTTGGAGGGGAGCAATCAGCCCCAGCATTTT.

This chain connects TRBV5-1 to TRBJ1-2; D is ambiguous. Germline V gene lookup returns CDR1 SGHRS and CDR2 YFSETQ. CDR3 length equals 15 residues. The V end lost 0 bases, the J end lost 2 bases, and 11 bases lay between the germline ends. CDR3 protein: CASSLGPVENYGYTF. The CDR3, as DNA: TGCGCCAGCAGCTTGGGCCCCGTGGAGAACTATGGCTACACCTTC.

This chain uses TRBV12-3 or TRBV12-4 with TRBJ1-4; the D is unclear. CDR3 size: 13 residues. The V and J ends lost 5 bases and 6 bases respectively, with 10 bases between them. The CDR3 coding sequence is TGTGCCAGCAGTCCCGGACCCGATGAAAAACTGTTTTTT. It yields the protein CASSPGPDEKLFF.

Notes on this clone: Likely a read error: the CDR3 ends without its conserved phenylalanine or tryptophan. Because the CDR3's place on the DNA is in doubt, the DNA is left out and the CDR3 is given as listed by TCRdb. The chain is built from TRBV20-1 and TRBJ1-1; TRBD1 is the table's D call, not checked against the DNA. Including both end residues, the CDR3 is 11 amino acids long. The germline gives CDR1 DFQATT, CDR2 SNEGSKA (reference sequence). The CDR3 reads CSAVLQGGVLV.

This clone was observed a handful of times. This sequence joins TRBV7-6 and TRBJ2-1, with 10 bases identical to TRBD1. This CDR3 region has 15 residues. V was pared by 5 bases and J by 8 bases, with 9 bases of the junction left unmatched. Germline V CDR1 and CDR2: SGHVS, FNYEAQ. CDR3 in amino acids: CASSPSTGGIYEQFF. The CDR3 bases are TGTGCCAGCAGCCCATCGACAGGGGGCATCTATGAGCAGTTCTTC.

The V and J genes are TRBV6-2 or TRBV6-3 and TRBJ1-5; D is undetermined. V dropped 2 bases and J dropped 4 bases, with 9 bases sitting between them. CDR1 and CDR2 from the germline V gene are MNHEY and SVGEGT. CDR3 length: 14 amino acids. Written as DNA, the CDR3 is TGTGCCAGCAGTTACGGCAGTGATAATCAGCCCCAGCATTTT. Its translation: CASSYGSDNQPQHF.

The rearrangement links TRBV7-9 to TRBJ1-1; 7 bases are a match to TRBD1. This CDR3 is 14 amino acids long. V lost 5 bases, J lost 2 bases, and 5 bases stayed unmatched. Germline V gives CDR1 SEHNR, CDR2 FQNEAQ (reference sequence). The CDR3 reads CASSLGQTNTEAFF. The CDR3 region has the DNA TGTGCCAGCAGCCTGGGACAGACTAACACTGAAGCTTTCTTT. The variable domain in full, completed from reference TRBV7-9 and TRBJ1-1, reads DTGVSQNPRHKITKRGQNVTFRCDPISEHNRLYWYRQTLGQGPEFLTYFQNEAQLEKSRLLSDRFSAERPKGSFSTLEIQRTEQGDSAMYLCASSLGQTNTEAFFGQGTRLTVV.

The gene calls are TRBV13 and TRBJ2-7, with 7 bases that match TRBD2. Germline assignment: CDR1 PRHDT and CDR2 FYEKMQ (reference sequence). The CDR3 has 14 residues. With 3 bases clipped from V and 3 bases from J, the junction kept 5 bases outside the gene matches. As DNA, the CDR3 is TGTGCCAGCAGCTTCCGGGACTACATCTACGAGCAGTACTTC. Amino acid sequence: CASSFRDYIYEQYF.

The V gene is TRBV29-1, the J gene TRBJ1-3; TRBD1 is a possible D gene (6 bases). Trimming removed 4 bases at V and 0 bases at J, with 10 bases between. CDR3 length: 14 amino acids. Per germline, CDR1 SQVTM and CDR2 ANQGSEA. The CDR3 nucleotides read TGCAGCGTTGTAGGGGGAAGCTCTGGAAACACCATATATTTT. Its protein product is CSVVGGSSGNTIYF.

The J gene is TRBJ2-6, the V gene TRBV7-8; 7 positions agree with TRBD1. Trimming at V came to 5 bases and at J to 4 bases, leaving 11 bases not matched to a gene. This CDR3 region has 17 residues. Germline lookup yields CDR1 SGHVS and CDR2 FQNEAQ. CDR3 loop: CASSPETGFGGANVLTF. CDR3 bases: TGTGCCAGCAGCCCAGAGACAGGGTTTGGCGGGGCCAACGTCCTGACTTTC. The full variable domain, with the rest looked up from reference TRBV7-8 and TRBJ2-6, is GAGVSQSPRYKVAKRGQDVALRCDPISGHVSLFWYQQALGQGPEFLTYFQNEAQLDKSGLPSDRFFAERPEGSVSTLKIQRTQQEDSAVYLCASSPETGFGGANVLTFGAGSRLTVL.

V is TRBV19 and J is TRBJ2-1; a possible D gene is TRBD2 (9 bases). This CDR3 is built from 19 residues. Germline loops: CDR1 LNHDA, CDR2 SQIVND (reference sequence). The germline V and J ends were trimmed by 4 bases and 2 bases, with 24 bases remaining between them. The CDR3 reads CASSTWTGRRGGTYNEQFF. In DNA, the CDR3 is TGTGCCAGTAGTACCTGGACAGGGAGGCGGGGGGGTACCTACAATGAGCAGTTCTTC.

This chain connects TRBV6-1 to TRBJ1-4, with no clear D. The CDR3 totals 12 residues. Trimming shortened V by 0 bases and J by 11 bases, and 7 bases separated the two germline ends. Germline V CDR1 and CDR2: MNHNS, SASEGT. CDR3 protein: CASSEATEKLFF. Written as DNA, the CDR3 is TGTGCCAGCAGTGAAGCGACCGAGAAACTGTTTTTT.

The chain recombines TRBV18 with TRBJ2-7; 8 bases line up with TRBD2. This CDR3 comprises 15 residues. CDR1 and CDR2 (germline): KGHSH, LQKENI. J lost 0 bases, V lost 1 base, and 2 bases had no gene match. CDR3 coding DNA: TGTGCCAGCTCACCACTACTAGCGGACTCCTACGAGCAGTACTTC. Its protein is CASSPLLADSYEQYF.

The genes are TRBV4-1 and TRBJ2-5; D is uncertain. The ends were cut back, 1 base at V and 1 base at J, with 7 bases in the middle. Germline assignment: CDR1 MGHRA and CDR2 YSYEKL. The CDR3 has 14 amino acids. Here the CDR3 DNA reads TGCGCCAGCAGCCAAGTAGGGTCCCAAGAGACCCAGTACTTC. Translated: CASSQVGSQETQYF.

V is TRBV5-1 and J is TRBJ2-7; D is unresolved. This CDR3 spans 13 amino acids. Germline V gene sequence: CDR1 SGHRS, CDR2 YFSETQ. Trimming shortened V by 1 base and J by 3 bases, and 8 bases separated the two germline ends. The CDR3: CASSLTDNYEQYF. The CDR3 DNA follows: TGCGCCAGCAGCTTGACAGATAACTACGAGCAGTACTTC.

This clone was recorded once. The V gene is TRBV5-1, the J gene TRBJ2-3; the D gene is possibly TRBD2 (6 bases). The CDR3 covers 15 residues. CDR1 SGHRS and CDR2 YFSETQ come from the germline V gene. V dropped 6 bases and J dropped 0 bases, with 14 bases sitting between them. In DNA form, the CDR3 reads TGCGCCAGCATTCTCGGGGGAAAGAGCACAGATACGCAGTATTTT. Translation gives CASILGGKSTDTQYF.

This chain uses TRBV5-8 with TRBJ1-2, with D maybe TRBD1 (5 bases). V lost 4 bases and J 8 bases, leaving 18 bases between the germline ends. CDR3 length: 14 residues. Germline CDR1 reads SGHTS; CDR2 reads YDEGEE. The CDR3 protein is CASSLGRGPVGYTF. DNA for the CDR3: TGTGCCAGCAGCCTGGGCCGGGGCCCTGTAGGCTACACCTTC.

This clone is labeled medium-sized. This chain joins TRBV4-1 and TRBJ1-5; unclear D gene. The CDR3 loop spans 13 amino acids. In germline, CDR1 is MGHRA, CDR2 YSYEKL. Trimming took 1 base from V and 2 from J, leaving 3 bases between them. The DNA of the CDR3 is TGCGCCAGCAGCCAAGGGGGCAATCAGCCCCAGCATTTT. This sequence encodes CASSQGGNQPQHF.

The rearrangement links TRBV19 to TRBJ2-5; no reliable D call. Germline assignment: CDR1 LNHDA and CDR2 SQIVND (reference sequence). There are 13 residues in the CDR3. V was trimmed by 3 bases and J by 3 bases, leaving 8 bases between them. CDR3 in DNA: TGTGCCAGTAGTATGTGGCAGAAAGAGACCCAGTACTTC. Its protein is CASSMWQKETQYF.

The J gene is TRBJ2-5, the V gene TRBV30, with TRBD2 matching 7 bases. Germline lookup yields CDR1 GTSNPN and CDR2 SVGIG (reference sequence). Trimming took 4 bases from V and 4 from J; bases not matched to a gene: 12. This CDR3 comprises 15 residues. DNA for the CDR3: TGTGCCTGGAATGGGGAGGGGCCGTCACGAGAGACCCAGTACTTC. It codes for CAWNGEGPSRETQYF.

The rearrangement uses TRBV10-1 and TRBJ2-6; TRBD1 agrees at 9 bases. Germline loops: CDR1 WNHNN, CDR2 SYGVQD (reference sequence). With 7 bases clipped from V and 2 bases from J, the junction kept 9 bases outside the gene matches. The CDR3 spans 17 residues. The CDR3 DNA sequence: TGCGCCAGCAAAACCGGGACAGGGTCGGCTGGGGCCAACGTCCTGACTTTC. The encoded protein is CASKTGTGSAGANVLTF.

The rearrangement uses TRBV24-1 and TRBJ2-7, with a tentative D call TRBD1 (6 bases). Trimming cost V 1 base and J 8 bases, with 11 bases left between them. This CDR3 spans 13 amino acids. The germline gives CDR1 KGHDR, CDR2 SFDVKD. DNA for the CDR3: TGTGCCACCAGTGATTTACTACAGGGTCAGCAGTACTTC. It translates to CATSDLLQGQQYF.